This paragraph reports one T cell receptor beta chain. Repertoires were generated with immunoSEQ multiplex PCR, while TCRdb's copy carries only in-frame clones and drops some. The table includes 340,000 or so clones, around four fifths detected once. The sample originates from a study of blood T cell repertoires in COVID-19. Germline lookup yields CDR1 SEHNR and CDR2 FQNEAQ (reference sequence). V lost 6 bases and J 5 bases, leaving 10 bases between the germline ends. The CDR3 has 12 residues. The sequenced material came from peripheral blood. The chain combines TRBV7-9 with TRBJ2-5; possible D gene TRBD2, 5 bases. The clonotype was recovered from a man younger than 40 with active or convalescent COVID-19. CDR3 DNA: TGTGCCAGCAGTCAGACGGGGGAGACCCAGTACTTC. Protein product: CASSQTGETQYF.